This passage covers 21 T cell receptor beta chains from one sample sequenced in a study of T cells in Graves' hyperthyroidism and ophthalmopathy. From RNA transcripts, TCR beta CDR3 regions were amplified. Initially, a first-round RT-PCR of the TCR CDR3 employed the HTBI primer set. TCRdb recomputed calls from the multiplex PCR reads with MiXCR, one row per CDR3 protein. The table lists roughly 530,000 distinct CDR3 sequences, more than 15% of them singletons. Material for sequencing was blood. These receptors were collected from a woman aged 18-29 years with Graves' ophthalmopathy.

This clonotype occurred many times. The rearrangement links TRBV10-3 to TRBJ1-4; 8 bases are a match to TRBD1. The CDR3 spans 14 residues. Germline V gene lookup returns CDR1 ENHRY and CDR2 SYGVKD. V lost 4 bases to trimming and J lost 4 bases; unmatched junction nucleotides: 2. The CDR3 DNA reads as TGTGCCATCAGTGGGGGACAGGATAATGAAAAACTGTTTTTT. It yields the protein CAISGGQDNEKLFF.

The chain links TRBV27 to TRBJ2-2; D assignment may be TRBD1 or TRBD2 (5 bases each). Trimming shortened V by 10 bases and J by 1 base, and 13 bases separated the two germline ends. Germline V gives CDR1 MNHEY, CDR2 SMNVEV (reference sequence). This CDR3 is 14 amino acids long. This CDR3 is CATSRGQNTGELFF. The CDR3 DNA reads TGTGCCACGTCTCGGGGCCAGAACACCGGGGAGCTGTTTTTT.

This clonotype has just a few counts. The genes are TRBV4-3 and TRBJ2-3; no reliable D call. Germline CDR1 is LGHNA and CDR2 is YSLEER. The germline V and J ends were trimmed by 1 base and 3 bases, with 8 bases remaining between them. There are 14 residues in the CDR3. The CDR3 DNA follows: TGCGCCAGCAGCCAAGGGCAAGATACAGATACGCAGTATTTT. Its translation: CASSQGQDTDTQYF.

The chain has TRBV29-1 and TRBJ2-7; the D call may be TRBD1 or TRBD2 (6 bases each). V was shortened by 8 bases and J by 3 bases, with 17 bases between the two germline ends. The CDR3 contains 13 residues. Germline loops: CDR1 SQVTM, CDR2 ANQGSEA. As DNA, the CDR3 is TGCAGCATCCACGGGGGCGACAACTACGAGCAGTACTTC. It encodes CSIHGGDNYEQYF.

The sample holds many counts of this clonotype. The chain is built from TRBV28 and TRBJ1-1, with 10 nucleotides matching TRBD1. V gave up 6 bases and J gave up 4 bases; unmatched junction bases: 8. CDR1 and CDR2 (germline): MDHEN, SYDVKM. This CDR3 comprises 15 residues. CDR3 bases: TGTGCCAGCAGCCCCGACAGGGGGCGAGCCACTGAAGCTTTCTTT. Protein product: CASSPDRGRATEAFF.

There are many counts of this clonotype. The chain links TRBV4-2 to TRBJ2-1; D may be TRBD2 (5 bases). The V and J ends lost 1 base and 3 bases respectively, with 13 bases between them. This CDR3 has 16 amino acids. Germline assignment: CDR1 LGHNA and CDR2 YNFKEQ. The CDR3 loop is CASSQVGRGLYNEQFF. The CDR3 region has the DNA TGTGCCAGCAGCCAAGTGGGTCGCGGGCTCTACAATGAGCAGTTCTTC.

This chain connects TRBV30 to TRBJ2-3, with 7 nucleotides matching TRBD2. V lost 5 bases, J lost 4 bases, and 12 bases stayed unmatched. This CDR3 has 15 residues. Germline assignment: CDR1 GTSNPN and CDR2 SVGIG (reference sequence). The CDR3, as DNA: TGTGCCTGGGCGGCCCGGACTAGTGTCGCAGATACGCAGTATTTT. Its protein product is CAWAARTSVADTQYF.

This clonotype has more than one count but fewer than ten. The rearrangement uses TRBV9 and TRBJ2-7; D perhaps matches TRBD2 (6 bases). Trimming cost V 4 bases and J 3 bases, with 17 bases left between them. The CDR3 has 15 residues. The germline V gene has CDR1 SGDLS and CDR2 YYNGEE. CDR3 amino acids: CASSLGSTAYYEQYF. In DNA form, the CDR3 reads TGTGCCAGCAGCCTCGGGAGTACGGCCTACTACGAGCAGTACTTC.

This clonotype was recorded a few times. V usage is TRBV30 and J usage is TRBJ2-2; possible D gene TRBD2, 5 bases. Germline CDR1 reads GTSNPN; CDR2 reads SVGIG (reference sequence). V was cut by 0 bases and J by 6 bases, with 8 bases left in between. This CDR3 comprises 13 residues. In DNA, the CDR3 is TGTGCCTGGAGTGTACGGGGAGCCGGGGAGCTGTTTTTT. This codes for CAWSVRGAGELFF.

In its sample, this clonotype was seen many times. The rearrangement uses TRBV15 and TRBJ2-5; unclear D gene. In germline, CDR1 is LNHNV, CDR2 YYDKDF (reference sequence). Trimming cost V 1 base and J 2 bases, with 8 bases left between them. The CDR3 has 14 residues. The CDR3 is CATSRVDRQETQYF. In DNA form, the CDR3 reads TGTGCCACCAGCAGAGTCGATCGTCAAGAGACCCAGTACTTC.

Many counts were recorded for this clonotype. V and J are TRBV27 and TRBJ2-1, with D perhaps matching TRBD1 or TRBD2 (6 bases each). The CDR3 is 15 amino acids. The germline V and J ends were trimmed by 3 bases and 0 bases, with 9 bases remaining between them. The germline V gene encodes CDR1 MNHEY and CDR2 SMNVEV (reference sequence). The CDR3: CASSLGGHSYNEQFF. The CDR3 DNA sequence: TGTGCCAGCAGTTTGGGGGGACACTCCTACAATGAGCAGTTCTTC.

The chain has TRBV14 and TRBJ2-5; 7 bases are a match to TRBD1. The junction had 9 bases not matched to a gene; V was cut back by 1 base and J by 4 bases. The CDR3 sequence is 16 residues long. CDR1 and CDR2 (germline): SGHDN, FVKESK. The chain's CDR3 is CASSQAGSRGRETQYF. In nucleotides, the CDR3 is TGTGCCAGCAGCCAAGCCGGATCCAGGGGGAGAGAGACCCAGTACTTC.

This clonotype was seen repeatedly, ten times or more. The chain is built from TRBV5-6 and TRBJ2-7; 8 bases align to TRBD2. J was trimmed by 2 bases and V by 0 bases; bases with no gene match: 4. The CDR3 is made up of 15 amino acids. Germline V gene lookup returns CDR1 SGHDT and CDR2 YYEEEE. The CDR3 region is CASSLGTSGPYEQYF. CDR3 nucleotides: TGTGCCAGCAGCTTGGGAACTAGCGGTCCCTACGAGCAGTACTTC.

The chain is built from TRBV6-1 and TRBJ1-1; 8 nucleotides match TRBD1. Germline trimming cut 5 bases from V and 7 bases from J; bases unmatched to any gene: 3. This CDR3 has 12 amino acids. Looked up from germline, CDR1 is MNHNS and CDR2 is SASEGT. The DNA of the CDR3 is TGTGCCAGCAGTCAAGGGACAGGTGAAGCTTTCTTT. Translating gives CASSQGTGEAFF.

The CDR3 DNA sequence: TGTGCCAGCAGTGATGGGGGAGCGGGGTTCTATGGCTACACCTTC. As protein: CASSDGGAGFYGYTF. The V and J genes are TRBV27 and TRBJ1-2; tentatively, D is TRBD1 (5 bases). The CDR3 runs to 15 residues. Germline CDR1 MNHEY, CDR2 SMNVEV (reference sequence). V was shortened by 5 bases and J by 4 bases, with 17 bases between the two germline ends.

This clonotype has at least ten counts. The genes are TRBV12-3 or TRBV12-4 and TRBJ1-3, with 8 bases matching TRBD1. This CDR3 is built from 13 residues. J was trimmed by 2 bases and V by 7 bases; bases with no gene match: 1. As DNA, the CDR3 is TGTGCCAGCACAGGGGGCGCTGGAAACACCATATATTTT. As protein: CASTGGAGNTIYF.

V usage is TRBV9 and J usage is TRBJ1-3; 9 bases map to TRBD1. The CDR3 spans 15 residues. Germline V gene lookup returns CDR1 SGDLS and CDR2 YYNGEE. V lost 3 bases, J lost 0 bases, and 1 base stayed unmatched. For the CDR3, the DNA is TGTGCCAGCAGCGGGGGACAGGGCTCTGGAAACACCATATATTTT. It codes for CASSGGQGSGNTIYF. Full variable domain (rest looked up from reference TRBV9 and TRBJ1-3): DSGVTQTPKHLITATGQRVTLRCSPRSGDLSVYWYQQSLDQGLQFLIQYYNGEERAKGNILERFSAQQFPDLHSELNLSSLELGDSALYFCASSGGQGSGNTIYFGEGSWLTVV.

This clonotype has more than one count but fewer than ten. The chain is built from TRBV4-1 and TRBJ1-2; D unresolved. Per the germline V gene, CDR1 is MGHRA and CDR2 is YSYEKL. Between the trimmed V and J ends, which lost 0 bases and 8 bases, there was a span of 16 bases. The CDR3 totals 15 residues. The CDR3 is CASSQETTSNSGYTF. The CDR3 DNA is TGCGCCAGCAGCCAAGAGACGACCTCCAACTCGGGCTACACCTTC.

This clonotype was seen a few times. V is TRBV24-1 and J is TRBJ2-2, with 11 bases matching TRBD2. CDR3 length: 15 amino acids. V trimming: 6 bases; J trimming: 5 bases; junction bases outside the gene matches: 4. Germline V lookup: CDR1 KGHDR, CDR2 SFDVKD. This CDR3 reads CATSPGLAGTGELFF. The CDR3 DNA reads as TGTGCCACCAGTCCCGGACTAGCGGGTACCGGGGAGCTGTTTTTT.

This clonotype was found many times. The chain has TRBV28 and TRBJ1-6, with 9 positions matching TRBD1. Germline CDR1 reads MDHEN; CDR2 reads SYDVKM. The CDR3 totals 15 residues. Losses at the gene ends were 5 bases for V and 9 bases for J; bases not matched to a gene: 8. CDR3 amino acids: CASSPRDRAISPLHF. CDR3 bases: TGTGCCAGCAGTCCCCGGGACAGGGCTATTTCACCCCTCCACTTT.

This clonotype was observed many times. The V call is TRBV27, the J call TRBJ1-2; 7 bases are a match to TRBD1. V lost 6 bases and J lost 6; bases outside the gene matches: 4. Germline-derived CDR1 and CDR2 are MNHEY and SMNVEV (reference sequence). CDR3 length: 12 amino acids. CDR3 loop: CASSQTGDGYTF. In DNA form, the CDR3 reads TGTGCCAGCAGCCAAACAGGGGATGGCTACACCTTC.